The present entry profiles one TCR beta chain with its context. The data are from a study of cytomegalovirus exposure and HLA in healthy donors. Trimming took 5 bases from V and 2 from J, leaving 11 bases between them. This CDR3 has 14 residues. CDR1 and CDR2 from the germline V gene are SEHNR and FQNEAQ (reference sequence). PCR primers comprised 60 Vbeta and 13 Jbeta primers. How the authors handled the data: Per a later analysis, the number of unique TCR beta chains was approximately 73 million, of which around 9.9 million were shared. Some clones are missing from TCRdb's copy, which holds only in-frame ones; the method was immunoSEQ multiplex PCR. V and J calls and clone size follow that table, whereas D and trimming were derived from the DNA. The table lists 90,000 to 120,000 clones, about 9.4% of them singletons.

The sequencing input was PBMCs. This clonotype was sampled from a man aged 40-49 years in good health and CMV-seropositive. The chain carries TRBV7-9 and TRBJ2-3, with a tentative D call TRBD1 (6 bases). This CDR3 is CASSRDTYTDTQYF. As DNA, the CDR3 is TGTGCCAGCAGCCGGGACACTTACACAGATACGCAGTATTTT.